The 18 T cell receptor beta chains below come from one sample, sequenced in a study of OX40 agonist ivuxolimab in advanced cancers. The protocol was immunoSEQ multiplex PCR, while the TCRdb copy is restricted to in-frame clones and leaves out a portion. This sample has fewer than 40,000 clones, with more than 70% found just once. The source material was CD4+ or CD8+ T cells sorted from blood, sampled in a trial of the OX40 agonist ivuxolimab. These receptors were taken from an adult with an advanced solid tumor such as melanoma, head and neck, liver or kidney cancer.

This chain uses TRBV30 with TRBJ2-5; TRBD2 might be the D (6 bases). The CDR3 loop spans 15 amino acids. Trimming cost V 3 bases and J 5 bases, with 19 bases left between them. Germline-derived CDR1 and CDR2 are GTSNPN and SVGIG (reference sequence). For the CDR3, the DNA is TGTGCCTGGAGCCAGACGGCGGGATGGGTCGAGACCCAGTACTTC. Amino acids: CAWSQTAGWVETQYF.

This clone was picked up one time. The rearrangement links TRBV9 to TRBJ1-1, with D possibly matching TRBD1 (5 bases). V was cut by 5 bases and J by 4 bases, with 21 bases left in between. CDR1 and CDR2 (germline): SGDLS, YYNGEE. CDR3 length: 16 amino acids. The CDR3 protein is CASRPGPEVGRTEAFF. The DNA of the CDR3 is TGTGCCAGCAGACCGGGACCGGAGGTAGGGCGCACTGAAGCTTTCTTT.

This clone has just one count. This sequence joins TRBV5-1 and TRBJ1-4; 8 bases match TRBD1. From germline, CDR1 is SGHRS and CDR2 YFSETQ. V was pared by 3 bases and J by 7 bases, with 5 bases of the junction left unmatched. The CDR3 totals 14 residues. CDR3 protein: CASSWQGASEKLFF. The CDR3 DNA is TGCGCCAGCAGCTGGCAGGGGGCTAGTGAAAAACTGTTTTTT.

This chain's CDR3 is CASSPSYRGNSPLHF. The CDR3 coding sequence is TGTGCCAGCTCACCTTCCTACAGGGGCAATTCACCCCTCCACTTT. This chain links TRBV18 with TRBJ1-6, with TRBD1 matching 7 bases. With 3 bases clipped from V and 7 bases from J, the junction kept 6 bases outside the gene matches. The CDR3 is 15 residues long. The germline V gene has CDR1 KGHSH and CDR2 LQKENI. Drawing the rest from reference TRBV18 and TRBJ1-6, the complete variable domain is NAGVMQNPRHLVRRRGQEARLRCSPMKGHSHVYWYRQLPEEGLKFMVYLQKENIIDESGMPKERFSAEFPKEGPSILRIQQVVRGDSAAYFCASSPSYRGNSPLHFGNGTRLTVT.

This chain uses TRBV5-1 with TRBJ2-3; the D is unclear. With 0 bases removed from V and 1 base from J, the gap between germline ends came to 3 bases. Looked up from germline, CDR1 is SGHRS and CDR2 is YFSETQ. The CDR3 totals 13 residues. The CDR3 sequence is CASSLAGTDTQYF. The CDR3 DNA is TGCGCCAGCAGCTTGGCCGGCACAGATACGCAGTATTTT.

The CDR3 reads CASSLGQGTDTQYF. The CDR3 bases are TGTGCCAGCAGCCTAGGGCAGGGCACAGATACGCAGTATTTT. The gene calls are TRBV7-9 and TRBJ2-3; D ambiguous. The germline gives CDR1 SEHNR, CDR2 FQNEAQ (reference sequence). This CDR3 is built from 14 residues. V lost 5 bases and J 1 base, leaving 10 bases between the germline ends.

V and J are TRBV6-1 and TRBJ1-1; 10 nucleotides match TRBD1. CDR3 length equals 13 residues. Germline CDR1 and CDR2: MNHNS and SASEGT. V lost 5 bases and J lost 5; bases outside the gene matches: 2. The CDR3: CASSRTGGTEAFF. As DNA, the CDR3 is TGTGCCAGCAGTCGGACAGGGGGGACTGAAGCTTTCTTT.

The chain recombines TRBV19 with TRBJ2-1; 11 nucleotides match TRBD2. Looked up from germline, CDR1 is LNHDA and CDR2 is SQIVND (reference sequence). The CDR3 has 17 amino acids. The junction had 12 bases not matched to a gene; V was cut back by 7 bases and J by 4 bases. CDR3 region: CASKAPPSGRSYNEQFF. As DNA, the CDR3 is TGTGCCAGTAAGGCTCCACCTAGCGGGAGGTCTTACAATGAGCAGTTCTTC. Looking up the rest from reference TRBV19 and TRBJ2-1 gives the full variable domain: DGGITQSPKYLFRKEGQNVTLSCEQNLNHDAMYWYRQDPGQGLRLIYYSQIVNDFQKGDIAEGYSVSREKKESFPLTVTSAQKNPTAFYLCASKAPPSGRSYNEQFFGPGTRLTVL.

This chain uses TRBV7-5 with TRBJ2-6; the table's D call of TRBD1 was not tested on the DNA. TRBV7-5 is an annotated pseudogene. CDR3 size: 18 residues. Here the CDR3 reads CVRSDPGTGDSGANVLTF. The CDR3 coding sequence is TGTGTCAGAAGCGACCCCGGGACAGGGGACTCTGGGGCCAACGTCCTGACTTTC.

This clone has a single count. V is TRBV5-1 and J is TRBJ2-6; D gene uncertain. Germline V gene data show CDR1 as SGHRS and CDR2 as YFSETQ. V was cut by 0 bases and J by 2 bases, with 0 bases left in between. CDR3 length: 13 residues. The CDR3 is CASSLAGANVLTF. Here the CDR3 DNA reads TGCGCCAGCAGCTTGGCTGGGGCCAACGTCCTGACTTTC.

The genes are TRBV9 and TRBJ1-1, with TRBD1 identical over 7 bases. CDR1 and CDR2 from the germline V gene are SGDLS and YYNGEE. There are 17 residues in the CDR3. V shed 3 bases, J shed 0 bases, and the junction held 11 bases outside the gene matches. This CDR3 reads CASSGSGQPTMNTEAFF. CDR3 sequence (DNA): TGTGCCAGCAGCGGATCGGGACAGCCTACCATGAACACTGAAGCTTTCTTT. Supplemented by reference TRBV9 and TRBJ1-1, the full variable domain reads DSGVTQTPKHLITATGQRVTLRCSPRSGDLSVYWYQQSLDQGLQFLIQYYNGEERAKGNILERFSAQQFPDLHSELNLSSLELGDSALYFCASSGSGQPTMNTEAFFGQGTRLTVV.

V is TRBV5-4 and J is TRBJ1-1, with a weak D call TRBD1 (5 bases). Per germline, CDR1 SGHNT and CDR2 YYREEE (reference sequence). CDR3 size: 12 residues. Trimming cost V 9 bases and J 2 bases, with 11 bases left between them. The CDR3 reads CAMGQINTEAFF. Written as DNA, the CDR3 is TGTGCCATGGGGCAGATAAACACTGAAGCTTTCTTT.

This clone has only one observation. CDR3: CASSPPSLALNEQFF. The CDR3 nucleotides read TGTGCCAGCTCACCACCGTCTCTAGCGCTCAATGAGCAGTTCTTC. The chain employs TRBV18 and TRBJ2-1, with D maybe TRBD2 (6 bases). The CDR3 totals 15 residues. CDR1 and CDR2 from the germline V gene are KGHSH and LQKENI. Trimming shortened V by 0 bases and J by 6 bases, and 12 bases separated the two germline ends.

By frequency in the sample, this clone is medium-sized. CDR3 residues: CASSIVRDSYEQYF. CDR3 sequence (DNA): TGTGCCAGTAGTATAGTTCGTGACTCCTACGAGCAGTACTTC. The V call is TRBV19, the J call TRBJ2-7; D ambiguous. The CDR3 sequence is 14 residues long. CDR1 and CDR2 (germline): LNHDA, SQIVND (reference sequence). With 1 base removed from V and 0 bases from J, the gap between germline ends came to 7 bases.

The CDR3: CASSQVMGVRETQYF. CDR3 nucleotides: TGTGCCAGCAGCCAAGTTATGGGGGTCCGAGAGACCCAGTACTTC. The chain employs TRBV7-9 and TRBJ2-5, with D possibly being TRBD1 or TRBD2 (5 bases each). Trimming took 5 bases from V and 4 from J, leaving 17 bases between them. The CDR3 runs to 15 residues. CDR1 SEHNR and CDR2 FQNEAQ come from the germline V gene (reference sequence).

This clone was detected a few times. The chain recombines TRBV30 with TRBJ1-3; tentative D call: TRBD1 (6 bases). Trimming took 6 bases from V and 4 from J, leaving 19 bases between them. Germline V gene data show CDR1 as GTSNPN and CDR2 as SVGIG (reference sequence). The CDR3 runs 15 residues. CDR3 sequence reads: CACFGGAGLGNTIYF. DNA of the CDR3: TGTGCCTGTTTCGGGGGGGCAGGTTTAGGAAACACCATATATTTT.

The rearrangement joins TRBV28 to TRBJ2-7, with 9 bases matching TRBD2. V gave up 8 bases and J gave up 3 bases; unmatched junction bases: 5. There are 13 residues in the CDR3. The germline V gene has CDR1 MDHEN and CDR2 SYDVKM. CDR3 sequence reads: CASQSGGNYEQYF. The CDR3 DNA reads TGTGCCAGCCAAAGCGGGGGGAACTACGAGCAGTACTTC.

The chain combines TRBV30 with TRBJ2-3; perhaps TRBD2 as D (6 bases). Germline assignment: CDR1 GTSNPN and CDR2 SVGIG (reference sequence). The CDR3 sequence is 15 residues long. Trimming pared 0 bases from V and 6 bases from J, leaving 16 bases between. The CDR3 is CAWSVIGGARDTQYF. As DNA, the CDR3 is TGTGCCTGGAGTGTCATTGGAGGGGCAAGGGATACGCAGTATTTT. Based on the CDR3 plus reference TRBV30 and TRBJ2-3, the full variable domain is SQTIHQWPATLVQPVGSPLSLECTVEGTSNPNLYWYRQAAGRGLQLLFYSVGIGQISSEVPQNLSASRPQDRQFILSSKKLLLSDSGFYLCAWSVIGGARDTQYFGPGTRLTVL.